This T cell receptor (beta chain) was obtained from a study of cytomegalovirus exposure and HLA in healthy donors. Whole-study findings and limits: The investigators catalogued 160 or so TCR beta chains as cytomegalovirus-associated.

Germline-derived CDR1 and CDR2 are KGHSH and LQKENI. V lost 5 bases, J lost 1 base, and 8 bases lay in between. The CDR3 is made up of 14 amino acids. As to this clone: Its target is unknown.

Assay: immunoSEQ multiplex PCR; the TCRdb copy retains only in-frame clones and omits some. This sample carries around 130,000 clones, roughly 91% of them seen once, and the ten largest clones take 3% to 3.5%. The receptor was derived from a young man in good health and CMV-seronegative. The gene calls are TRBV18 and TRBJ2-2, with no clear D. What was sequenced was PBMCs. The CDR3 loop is CASSTVGNTGELFF. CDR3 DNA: TGTGCCAGCTCAACAGTGGGGAACACCGGGGAGCTGTTTTTT.